This T cell receptor beta chain emerged from a study of cytomegalovirus exposure and HLA in healthy donors. CDR1 is MRHNA, CDR2 SNTAGT, per germline. The CDR3 length is 15 residues. Trimming shortened V by 3 bases and J by 0 bases, and 9 bases separated the two germline ends. The PCR contained 60 Vbeta and 13 Jbeta primers. TCRdb's table, derived via immunoSEQ multiplex PCR, lists solely in-frame clones and lacks some. The sample shows 130,000 or so clones, more than 60% of them seen only once. The source material was PBMCs. This TCR derives from a female donor in good health and CMV-seronegative. The V and J genes are TRBV6-4 and TRBJ2-1, with D possibly being TRBD2 (5 bases). CDR3 in amino acids: CASSDLAGSYNEQFF. CDR3 nucleotides: TGTGCCAGCAGTGATCTAGCTGGCTCCTACAATGAGCAGTTCTTC.